The T cell receptor (beta chain) under discussion was sequenced for a study of blood T cell repertoires in COVID-19. Background on the study: Acute-phase and convalescent COVID-19 samples originated in the United States, Italy and Spain. T cells, B-cell-depleted T cells, or PBMCs supplied cDNA or gDNA.

Everyone who took part was roughly 18 to 89 years old, and they came from some 23 US areas. In the study's own analysis: Quantification of nucleated cells was approximated via reference gene primer amplification. Profiled with immunoSEQ multiplex PCR; TCRdb holds only in-frame clones, not every one. That table is the source of V, J and clone size, and D and trimming were worked out from the DNA. The sample shows about 200,000 clones, around 88% of them seen only once. V shed 3 bases, J shed 5 bases, and the junction held 8 bases outside the gene matches. The CDR3 has 15 residues. CDR1 SNHLY and CDR2 FYNNEI come from the germline V gene.

V and J are TRBV2 and TRBJ2-5; 8 positions agree with TRBD1. The sequence was obtained from a man in his forties with acute COVID-19. The sequenced material came from PBMCs or T cells enriched from blood (not recorded which). In DNA form, the CDR3 reads TGTGCCAGCAGTGAGTCGACAGGGGCGTGGGAGACCCAGTACTTC. This encodes CASSESTGAWETQYF.